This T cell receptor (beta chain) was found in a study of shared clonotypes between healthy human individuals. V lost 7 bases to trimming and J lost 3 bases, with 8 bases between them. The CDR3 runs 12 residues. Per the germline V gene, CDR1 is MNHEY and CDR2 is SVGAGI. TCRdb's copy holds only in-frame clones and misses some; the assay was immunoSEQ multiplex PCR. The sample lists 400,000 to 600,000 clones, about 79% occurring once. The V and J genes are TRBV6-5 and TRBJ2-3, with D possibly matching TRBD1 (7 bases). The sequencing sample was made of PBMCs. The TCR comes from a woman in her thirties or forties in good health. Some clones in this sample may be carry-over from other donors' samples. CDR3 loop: CASTGGTDTQYF. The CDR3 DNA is TGTGCCAGCACAGGGGGGACAGATACGCAGTATTTT.